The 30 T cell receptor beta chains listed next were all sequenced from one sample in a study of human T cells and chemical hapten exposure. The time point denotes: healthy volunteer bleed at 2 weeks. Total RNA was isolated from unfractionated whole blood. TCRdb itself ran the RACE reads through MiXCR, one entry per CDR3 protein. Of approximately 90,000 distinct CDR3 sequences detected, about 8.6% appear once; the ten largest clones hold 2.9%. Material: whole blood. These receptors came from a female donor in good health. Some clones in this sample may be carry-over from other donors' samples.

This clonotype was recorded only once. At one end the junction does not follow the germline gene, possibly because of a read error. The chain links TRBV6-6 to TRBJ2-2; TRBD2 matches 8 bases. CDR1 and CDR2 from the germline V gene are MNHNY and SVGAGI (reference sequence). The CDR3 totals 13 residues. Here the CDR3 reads CVSSGRDTGELFF. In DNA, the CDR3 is TGTGTCAGCTCCGGGAGGGACACCGGGGAGCTGTTTTTT.

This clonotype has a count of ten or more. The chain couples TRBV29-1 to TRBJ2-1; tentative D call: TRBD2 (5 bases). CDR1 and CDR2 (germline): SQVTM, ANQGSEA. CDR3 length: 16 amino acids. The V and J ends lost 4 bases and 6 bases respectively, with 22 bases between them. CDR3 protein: CSVGDARPSGSNEQFF. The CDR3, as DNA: TGCAGCGTTGGGGATGCCAGGCCCTCGGGGAGCAATGAGCAGTTCTTC.

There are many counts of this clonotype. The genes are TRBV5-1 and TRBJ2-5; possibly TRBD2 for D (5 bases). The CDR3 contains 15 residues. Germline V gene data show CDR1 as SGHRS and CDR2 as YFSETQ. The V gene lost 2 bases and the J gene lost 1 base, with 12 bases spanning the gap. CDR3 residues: CASSLTPGVQETQYF. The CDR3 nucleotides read TGCGCCAGCAGCTTAACTCCCGGGGTCCAAGAGACCCAGTACTTC.

CDR3 in amino acids: CASTLPSADTQYF. DNA of the CDR3: TGTGCCAGCACCCTCCCAAGCGCAGATACGCAGTATTTT. The genes are TRBV7-9 and TRBJ2-3; no clear D gene. The germline gives CDR1 SEHNR, CDR2 FQNEAQ (reference sequence). With 7 bases removed from V and 4 bases from J, the gap between germline ends came to 12 bases. The CDR3 sequence is 13 residues long.

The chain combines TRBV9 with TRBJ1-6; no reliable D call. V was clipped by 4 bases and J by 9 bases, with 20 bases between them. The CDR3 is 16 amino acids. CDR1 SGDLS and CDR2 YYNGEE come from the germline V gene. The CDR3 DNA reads TGTGCCAGCAGCCCCGGTTCCGGGGTTCAGGCTTCACCCCTCCACTTT. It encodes CASSPGSGVQASPLHF.

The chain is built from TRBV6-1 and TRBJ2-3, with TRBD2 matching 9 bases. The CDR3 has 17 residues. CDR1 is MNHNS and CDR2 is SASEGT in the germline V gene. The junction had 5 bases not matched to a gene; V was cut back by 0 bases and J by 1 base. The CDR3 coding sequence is TGTGCCAGCAGTGAAGCCGTAGCGGGAGCAGGCACAGATACGCAGTATTTT. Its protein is CASSEAVAGAGTDTQYF.

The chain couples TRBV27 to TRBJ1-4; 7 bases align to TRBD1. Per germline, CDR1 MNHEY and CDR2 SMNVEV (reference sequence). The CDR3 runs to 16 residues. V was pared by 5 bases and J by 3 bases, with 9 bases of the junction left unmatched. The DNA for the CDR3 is TGTGCCAGCAGTCCCGACAGGGCGGTAGCTAATGAAAAACTGTTTTTT. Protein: CASSPDRAVANEKLFF.

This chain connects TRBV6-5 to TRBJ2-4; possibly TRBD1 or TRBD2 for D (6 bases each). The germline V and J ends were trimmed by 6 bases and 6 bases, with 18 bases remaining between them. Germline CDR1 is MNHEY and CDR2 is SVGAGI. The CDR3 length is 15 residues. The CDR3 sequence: CASRAGIQGLNIQYF. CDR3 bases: TGTGCCAGCAGAGCGGGTATCCAGGGGTTAAACATTCAGTACTTC.

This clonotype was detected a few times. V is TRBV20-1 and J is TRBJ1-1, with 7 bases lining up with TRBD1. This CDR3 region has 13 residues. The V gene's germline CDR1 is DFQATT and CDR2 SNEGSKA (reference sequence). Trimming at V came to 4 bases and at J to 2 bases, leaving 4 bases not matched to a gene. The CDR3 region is CSATEGGNTEAFF. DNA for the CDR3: TGCAGTGCTACAGAAGGGGGCAACACTGAAGCTTTCTTT.

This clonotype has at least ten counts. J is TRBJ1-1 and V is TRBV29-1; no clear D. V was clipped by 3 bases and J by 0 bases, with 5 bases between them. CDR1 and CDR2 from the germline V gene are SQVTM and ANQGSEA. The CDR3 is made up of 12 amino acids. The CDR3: CSVEVMNTEAFF. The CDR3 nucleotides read TGCAGCGTTGAGGTCATGAACACTGAAGCTTTCTTT.

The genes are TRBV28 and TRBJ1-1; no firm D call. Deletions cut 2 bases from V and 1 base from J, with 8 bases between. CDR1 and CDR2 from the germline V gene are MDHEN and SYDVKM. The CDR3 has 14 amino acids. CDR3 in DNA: TGTGCCAGCAGTTTACGACACACGAACACTGAAGCTTTCTTT. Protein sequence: CASSLRHTNTEAFF.

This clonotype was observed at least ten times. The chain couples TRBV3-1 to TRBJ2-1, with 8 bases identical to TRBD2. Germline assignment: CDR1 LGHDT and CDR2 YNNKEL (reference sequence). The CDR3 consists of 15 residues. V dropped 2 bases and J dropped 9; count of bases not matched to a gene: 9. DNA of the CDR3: TGTGCCAGCAGCCAAACCGGGACTAGTGGTAGTGAGCAGTTCTTC. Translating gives CASSQTGTSGSEQFF.

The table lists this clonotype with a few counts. The CDR3 nucleotides read TGTGCCACCAGTGAACAGTTCGCGAACACCGGGGAGCTGTTTTTT. Translation: CATSEQFANTGELFF. The chain is built from TRBV24-1 and TRBJ2-2; D gene unclear. The CDR3 runs to 15 residues. V was clipped by 4 bases and J by 0 bases, with 8 bases between them. Germline CDR1 and CDR2: KGHDR and SFDVKD.

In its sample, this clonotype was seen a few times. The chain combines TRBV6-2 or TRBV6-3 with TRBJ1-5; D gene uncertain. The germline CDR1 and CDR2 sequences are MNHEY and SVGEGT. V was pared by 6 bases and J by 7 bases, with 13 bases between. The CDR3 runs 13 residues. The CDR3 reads CASRLITKQPQHF. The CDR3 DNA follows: TGTGCCAGCAGGCTAATAACAAAGCAGCCCCAGCATTTT.

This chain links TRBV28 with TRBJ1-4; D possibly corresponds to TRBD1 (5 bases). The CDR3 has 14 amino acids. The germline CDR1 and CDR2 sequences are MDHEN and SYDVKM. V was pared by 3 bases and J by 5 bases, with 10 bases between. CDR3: CASSLQGGNEKLFF. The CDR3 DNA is TGTGCCAGCAGTTTGCAGGGAGGGAATGAAAAACTGTTTTTT.

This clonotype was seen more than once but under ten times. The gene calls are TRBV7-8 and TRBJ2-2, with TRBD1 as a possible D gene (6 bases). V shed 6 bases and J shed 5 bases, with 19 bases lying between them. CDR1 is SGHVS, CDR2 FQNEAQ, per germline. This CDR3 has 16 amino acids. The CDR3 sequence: CASRETQGMMTGELFF. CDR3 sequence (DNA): TGTGCCAGCAGGGAGACACAGGGAATGATGACCGGGGAGCTGTTTTTT. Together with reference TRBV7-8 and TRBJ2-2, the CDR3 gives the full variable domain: GAGVSQSPRYKVAKRGQDVALRCDPISGHVSLFWYQQALGQGPEFLTYFQNEAQLDKSGLPSDRFFAERPEGSVSTLKIQRTQQEDSAVYLCASRETQGMMTGELFFGEGSRLTVL.

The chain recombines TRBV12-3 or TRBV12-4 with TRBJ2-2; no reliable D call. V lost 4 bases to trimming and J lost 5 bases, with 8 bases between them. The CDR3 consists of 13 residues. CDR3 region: CASSYRRTGELFF. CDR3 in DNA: TGTGCCAGCAGTTACCGACGTACCGGGGAGCTGTTTTTT.

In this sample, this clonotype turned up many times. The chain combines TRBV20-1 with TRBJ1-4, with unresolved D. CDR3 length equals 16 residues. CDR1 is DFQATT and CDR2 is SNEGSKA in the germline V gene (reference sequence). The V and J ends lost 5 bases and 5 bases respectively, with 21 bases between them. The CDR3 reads CSASRDSFQSNEKLFF. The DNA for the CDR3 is TGCAGTGCTTCCCGGGATAGCTTTCAGTCCAATGAAAAACTGTTTTTT.

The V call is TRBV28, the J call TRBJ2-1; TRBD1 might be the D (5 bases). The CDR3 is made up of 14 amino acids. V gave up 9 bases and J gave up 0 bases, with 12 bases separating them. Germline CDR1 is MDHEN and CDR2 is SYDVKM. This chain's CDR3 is CASLGEDSYNEQFF. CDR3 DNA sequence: TGTGCCAGTCTAGGGGAAGACTCCTACAATGAGCAGTTCTTC.

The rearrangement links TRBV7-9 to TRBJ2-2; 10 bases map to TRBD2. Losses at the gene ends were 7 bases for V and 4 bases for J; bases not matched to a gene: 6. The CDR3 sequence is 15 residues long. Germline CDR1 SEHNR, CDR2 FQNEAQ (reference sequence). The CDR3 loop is CASKLAGGITGELFF. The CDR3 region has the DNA TGTGCCAGCAAATTAGCGGGAGGCATCACCGGGGAGCTGTTTTTT.

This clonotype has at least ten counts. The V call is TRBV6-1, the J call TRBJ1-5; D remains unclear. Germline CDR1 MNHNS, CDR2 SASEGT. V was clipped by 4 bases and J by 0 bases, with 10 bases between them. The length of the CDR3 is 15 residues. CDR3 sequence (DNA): TGTGCCAGCAGTGGGCGGACCGTTAGCAATCAGCCCCAGCATTTT. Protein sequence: CASSGRTVSNQPQHF.

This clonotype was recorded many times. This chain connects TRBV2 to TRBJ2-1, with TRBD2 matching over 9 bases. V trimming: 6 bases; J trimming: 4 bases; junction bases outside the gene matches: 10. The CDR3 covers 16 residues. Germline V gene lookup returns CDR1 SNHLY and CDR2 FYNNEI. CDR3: CASRAGASGIYNEQFF. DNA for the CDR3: TGTGCCAGCAGGGCAGGGGCTAGCGGGATTTACAATGAGCAGTTCTTC. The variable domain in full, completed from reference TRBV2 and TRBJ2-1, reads EPEVTQTPSHQVTQMGQEVILRCVPISNHLYFYWYRQILGQKVEFLVSFYNNEISEKSEIFDDQFSVERPDGSNFTLKIRSTKLEDSAMYFCASRAGASGIYNEQFFGPGTRLTVL.

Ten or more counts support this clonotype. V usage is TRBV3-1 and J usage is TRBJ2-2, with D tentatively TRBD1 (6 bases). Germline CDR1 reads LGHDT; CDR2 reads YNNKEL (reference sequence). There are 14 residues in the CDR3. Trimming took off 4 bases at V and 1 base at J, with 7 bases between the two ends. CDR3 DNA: TGTGCCAGCAGCCCGGACAGGAACACCGGGGAGCTGTTTTTT. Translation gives CASSPDRNTGELFF.

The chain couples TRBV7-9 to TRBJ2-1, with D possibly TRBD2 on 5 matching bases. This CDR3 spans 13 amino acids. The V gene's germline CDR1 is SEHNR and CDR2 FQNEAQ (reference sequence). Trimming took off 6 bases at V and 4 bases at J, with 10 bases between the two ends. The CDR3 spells CASREVDYNEQFF. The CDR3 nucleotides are TGTGCCAGCAGGGAGGTAGATTACAATGAGCAGTTCTTC.

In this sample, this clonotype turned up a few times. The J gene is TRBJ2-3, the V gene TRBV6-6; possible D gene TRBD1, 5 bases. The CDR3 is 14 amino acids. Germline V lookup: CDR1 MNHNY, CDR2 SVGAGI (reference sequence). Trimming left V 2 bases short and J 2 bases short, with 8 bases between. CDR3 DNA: TGTGCCAGCAGTTACGACAGAAACACAGATACGCAGTATTTT. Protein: CASSYDRNTDTQYF.

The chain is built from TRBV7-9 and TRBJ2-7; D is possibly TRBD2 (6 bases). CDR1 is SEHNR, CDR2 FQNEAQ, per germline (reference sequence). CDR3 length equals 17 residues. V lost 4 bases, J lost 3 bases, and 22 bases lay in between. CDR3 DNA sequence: TGTGCCAGCAGCTCACTCGAAGCCGGCCTAGCGAACTACGAGCAGTACTTC. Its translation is CASSSLEAGLANYEQYF.

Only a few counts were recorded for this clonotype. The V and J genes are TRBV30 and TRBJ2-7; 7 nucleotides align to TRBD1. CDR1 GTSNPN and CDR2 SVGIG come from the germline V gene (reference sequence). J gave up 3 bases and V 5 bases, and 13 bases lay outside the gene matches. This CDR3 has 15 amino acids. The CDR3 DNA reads TGTGCCTGGGGAACTCTATTAAGGACAGGCTACGAGCAGTACTTC. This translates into CAWGTLLRTGYEQYF.

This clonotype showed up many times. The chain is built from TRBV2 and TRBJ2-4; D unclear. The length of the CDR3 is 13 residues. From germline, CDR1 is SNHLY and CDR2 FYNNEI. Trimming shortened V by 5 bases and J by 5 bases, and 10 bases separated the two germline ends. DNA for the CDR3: TGTGCCAGCAGTCTAGGGATCCAAAACATTCAGTACTTC. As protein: CASSLGIQNIQYF.

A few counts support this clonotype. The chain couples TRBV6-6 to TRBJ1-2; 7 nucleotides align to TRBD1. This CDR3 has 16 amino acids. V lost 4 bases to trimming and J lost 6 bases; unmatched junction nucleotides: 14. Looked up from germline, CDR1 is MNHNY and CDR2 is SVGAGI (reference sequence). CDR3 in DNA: TGTGCCAGCAGTTCCGTTTCTATGACAGGGTCGGATGGCTACACCTTC. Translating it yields CASSSVSMTGSDGYTF.

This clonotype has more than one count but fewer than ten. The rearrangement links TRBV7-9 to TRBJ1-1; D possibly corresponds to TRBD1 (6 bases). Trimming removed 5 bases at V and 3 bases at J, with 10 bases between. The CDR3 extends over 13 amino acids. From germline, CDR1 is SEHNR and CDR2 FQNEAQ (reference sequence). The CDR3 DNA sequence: TGTGCCAGCAGCCATGACAGGTACACTGAAGCTTTCTTT. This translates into CASSHDRYTEAFF. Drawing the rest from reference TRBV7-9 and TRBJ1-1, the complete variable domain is DTGVSQNPRHKITKRGQNVTFRCDPISEHNRLYWYRQTLGQGPEFLTYFQNEAQLEKSRLLSDRFSAERPKGSFSTLEIQRTEQGDSAMYLCASSHDRYTEAFFGQGTRLTVV.